This T cell receptor (beta chain) appears in the sequencing data of a study of early T cells in non-severe SARS-CoV-2 infection. Attachment of unique molecular identifiers to individual cDNA molecules was performed. Each CDR3 protein gets one entry after TCRdb re-called the 5' RACE reads with MiXCR. Here the sample spans 20,000 to 25,000 distinct CDR3 sequences, approximately 5.8% being singletons. The CDR3 extends over 13 amino acids. Germline-derived CDR1 and CDR2 are SGHNT and YYREEE (reference sequence). Trimming shortened V by 3 bases and J by 2 bases, and 8 bases separated the two germline ends. The sample holds a few counts of this clonotype.

The rearrangement joins TRBV5-4 to TRBJ1-1; perhaps TRBD1 as D (6 bases). The sequence was obtained from an adult who was a healthcare worker with PCR-confirmed SARS-CoV-2 infection or an uninfected control (not recorded which). This specimen was whole blood, taken at baseline. Written as DNA, the CDR3 is TGTGCCAGCAGCTGGGGGGCCAACACTGAAGCTTTCTTT. Protein sequence: CASSWGANTEAFF.